This passage covers 27 T cell receptor beta chains from one sample sequenced in a study of cytomegalovirus exposure and HLA in healthy donors. With 60 Vbeta and 13 Jbeta primers, the PCR was carried out. Here immunoSEQ multiplex PCR was the method, and the copy in TCRdb shows in-frame clones only, minus some. The table lists roughly 120,000 clones, about 70% of them singletons, with approximately 3.8% in the top ten. The sample consisted of PBMCs. The receptors derive from a woman aged 40 to 49 in good health and CMV-seronegative.

This clone was seen a single time. The V and J genes are TRBV10-3 and TRBJ2-3, with D unclear. The CDR3 is made up of 12 amino acids. V was trimmed by 2 bases and J by 6 bases, leaving 6 bases between them. Germline V CDR1 and CDR2: ENHRY, SYGVKD. CDR3 nucleotide sequence: TGTGCCATCAGTGAGGGCCAGGATACGCAGTATTTT. This sequence encodes CAISEGQDTQYF.

This clone showed up just a few times. The chain carries TRBV19 and TRBJ2-4; D is undetermined. With 3 bases removed from V and 7 bases from J, the gap between germline ends came to 13 bases. Germline CDR1 is LNHDA and CDR2 is SQIVND (reference sequence). There are 14 residues in the CDR3. CDR3 sequence reads: CASSIGQDRNIQYF. The CDR3 DNA reads as TGTGCCAGTAGTATTGGGCAGGATCGTAACATTCAGTACTTC.

This clone was counted a single time. The chain combines TRBV7-2 with TRBJ2-7, with 9 bases identical to TRBD2. V dropped 5 bases and J dropped 5; count of bases not matched to a gene: 7. The germline V gene encodes CDR1 SGHTA and CDR2 FQGNSA. The CDR3 is 14 residues long. The CDR3 spells CASSPSSGMDEQYF. Written as DNA, the CDR3 is TGTGCCAGCAGCCCATCTAGCGGGATGGACGAGCAGTACTTC. The entire variable domain, with the rest obtained from reference TRBV7-2 and TRBJ2-7, is as follows: GAGVSQSPSNKVTEKGKDVELRCDPISGHTALYWYRQSLGQGLEFLIYFQGNSAPDKSGLPSDRFSAERTGGSVSTLTIQRTQQEDSAVYLCASSPSSGMDEQYFGPGTRLTVT.

This clone has just a few counts. The V gene is TRBV19, the J gene TRBJ2-1, with D perhaps TRBD2 (6 bases). Germline CDR1 is LNHDA and CDR2 is SQIVND (reference sequence). CDR3 size: 14 residues. V was cut by 7 bases and J by 7 bases, with 17 bases left in between. The CDR3 region has the DNA TGTGCCAGTAAAATTCATTCGGGGGTAAATGAGCAGTTCTTC. As protein: CASKIHSGVNEQFF. Complete variable domain (other parts from reference TRBV19 and TRBJ2-1): DGGITQSPKYLFRKEGQNVTLSCEQNLNHDAMYWYRQDPGQGLRLIYYSQIVNDFQKGDIAEGYSVSREKKESFPLTVTSAQKNPTAFYLCASKIHSGVNEQFFGPGTRLTVL.

This clone has only one observation. The chain employs TRBV7-2 and TRBJ2-1; 10 nucleotides match TRBD2. The ends lost 2 bases at V and 7 bases at J; junction bases unmatched: 11. In germline, CDR1 is SGHTA, CDR2 FQGNSA. This CDR3 region has 17 residues. CDR3 region: CASSLPKAGGPGNEQFF. CDR3 nucleotides: TGTGCCAGCAGCTTACCGAAAGCGGGAGGGCCAGGAAATGAGCAGTTCTTC.

The chain joins TRBV4-3 to TRBJ2-1, with 11 bases lining up with TRBD2. The CDR3 is 19 amino acids. From germline, CDR1 is LGHNA and CDR2 YSLEER. V gave up 4 bases and J gave up 1 base; unmatched junction bases: 12. CDR3: CASSPQLAGEAGSYNEQFF. CDR3 nucleotide sequence: TGCGCCAGCAGCCCCCAACTAGCGGGAGAAGCGGGTTCCTACAATGAGCAGTTCTTC.

The V and J genes are TRBV6-5 and TRBJ2-3; 8 bases align to TRBD2. This CDR3 is 15 amino acids long. V shed 2 bases and J 6 bases; nucleotides not matched to a gene: 7. Per germline, CDR1 MNHEY and CDR2 SVGAGI. This CDR3 is CASSYKTSAADTQYF. The CDR3 DNA sequence: TGTGCCAGCAGTTACAAGACTAGCGCGGCGGATACGCAGTATTTT.

In this sample, this clone turned up a few times. The junction does not match germline at one end; this may be a read error. This rearrangement joins TRBV28 to TRBJ2-4; TRBD2 agrees at 9 bases. The CDR3 totals 15 residues. Looked up from germline, CDR1 is MDHEN and CDR2 is SYDVKM. In nucleotides, the CDR3 is TGTGCCAGCAGTTTTTTCGCGGGGGGGCGATTCGCCAGGGACTTC. Translation gives CASSFFAGGRFARDF.

The chain couples TRBV19 to TRBJ2-3; TRBD2 matches 13 bases. The length of the CDR3 is 16 residues. The J segment lost 6 bases and the V segment lost 8 bases, leaving 11 bases of the junction unmatched. CDR1 and CDR2 (germline): LNHDA, SQIVND (reference sequence). CDR3 sequence (DNA): TGTGCCAGTCAGGGCCCGGGACTAGCGGGGTTGGATACGCAGTATTTT. Amino acid sequence: CASQGPGLAGLDTQYF.

The J gene is TRBJ1-1, the V gene TRBV5-4, with a tentative D call TRBD1 (6 bases). V was cut by 2 bases and J by 0 bases, with 17 bases left in between. The CDR3 totals 17 residues. The V gene's germline CDR1 is SGHNT and CDR2 YYREEE (reference sequence). The CDR3 loop is CASSLGTSSSMNTEAFF. CDR3 DNA: TGTGCCAGCAGCTTAGGGACAAGCTCCTCGATGAACACTGAAGCTTTCTTT.

The V call is TRBV27, the J call TRBJ2-3, with 10 bases that match TRBD2. V gave up 7 bases and J gave up 2 bases; unmatched junction bases: 6. The CDR3 is 15 residues long. Germline CDR1 and CDR2: MNHEY and SMNVEV (reference sequence). The CDR3 sequence is CASTGLAANTDTQYF. The CDR3 DNA is TGTGCCAGCACCGGACTAGCGGCCAACACAGATACGCAGTATTTT.

J is TRBJ1-2 and V is TRBV28; 8 bases align to TRBD1. The germline V gene encodes CDR1 MDHEN and CDR2 SYDVKM. V trimming: 6 bases; J trimming: 3 bases; junction bases outside the gene matches: 9. The CDR3 extends over 15 amino acids. The CDR3 DNA follows: TGTGCCAGCAGACGGGACAGGTCAACAGACTATGGCTACACCTTC. Translation: CASRRDRSTDYGYTF.

J is TRBJ2-5 and V is TRBV6-5; D is unclear. The germline CDR1 and CDR2 sequences are MNHEY and SVGAGI. The V and J ends lost 2 bases and 0 bases respectively, with 13 bases between them. CDR3 length equals 16 residues. The DNA of the CDR3 is TGTGCCAGCAGTTACGGGTCCAGAGCGAACCAAGAGACCCAGTACTTC. This gives the protein CASSYGSRANQETQYF.

The V gene is TRBV7-6, the J gene TRBJ2-1; 7 bases line up with TRBD2. Per the germline V gene, CDR1 is SGHVS and CDR2 is FNYEAQ. The CDR3 has 17 residues. V lost 0 bases and J lost 8; bases outside the gene matches: 13. The CDR3 spells CASSLAWGGVIIDEQFF. The CDR3 coding sequence is TGTGCCAGCAGCTTAGCGTGGGGGGGGGTAATCATCGATGAGCAGTTCTTC.

The chain is built from TRBV28 and TRBJ1-2; unclear D gene. The CDR3 contains 12 residues. The germline CDR1 and CDR2 sequences are MDHEN and SYDVKM. The V end lost 1 base, the J end lost 4 bases, and 4 bases lay between the germline ends. The chain's CDR3 is CASSLYFYGYTF. The DNA for the CDR3 is TGTGCCAGCAGTTTATACTTCTATGGCTACACCTTC.

Comments on this clone: At one of its ends the junction is not consistent with the germline gene, which may arise from a read error. V gene TRBV7-9 combines with J gene TRBJ2-5; 11 bases fit TRBD1. Looked up from germline, CDR1 is SEHNR and CDR2 is FQNEAQ (reference sequence). The CDR3 sequence is 18 residues long. CDR3 residues: CSSSSGQGADFSQETQYF. CDR3 sequence (DNA): TGTTCCAGCAGCTCTGGACAGGGGGCCGATTTCTCACAAGAGACCCAGTACTTC.

The chain employs TRBV5-5 and TRBJ2-5; 10 positions agree with TRBD2. From germline, CDR1 is SGHKS and CDR2 YYEKEE (reference sequence). This CDR3 has 16 amino acids. The trim removed 1 base at V and 1 base at J, leaving 4 bases unmatched. The CDR3 region has the DNA TGTGCCAGCAGCTTGAGGCCTAGCGGGGGCCAAGAGACCCAGTACTTC. This translates into CASSLRPSGGQETQYF.

The chain couples TRBV18 to TRBJ2-2; D not resolved. From germline, CDR1 is KGHSH and CDR2 LQKENI. Trimming removed 4 bases from V and 1 base from J, with 7 bases in between. There are 14 residues in the CDR3. CDR3 bases: TGTGCCAGCTCACGGGCCCTGAACACCGGGGAGCTGTTTTTT. Protein sequence: CASSRALNTGELFF.

The chain combines TRBV2 with TRBJ1-1, with TRBD1 as a possible D gene (6 bases). The CDR3 runs to 12 residues. V dropped 8 bases and J dropped 4 bases, with 11 bases sitting between them. Germline CDR1 SNHLY, CDR2 FYNNEI. This CDR3 reads CASGGYPTEAFF. The CDR3 DNA sequence: TGTGCCAGCGGGGGCTATCCCACTGAAGCTTTCTTT.

The rearrangement uses TRBV7-2 and TRBJ2-1; the match to TRBD2 covers 7 bases. Trimming at V came to 7 bases and at J to 2 bases, leaving 2 bases not matched to a gene. From germline, CDR1 is SGHTA and CDR2 FQGNSA. The CDR3 has 13 residues. The CDR3: CASKAGAYNEQFF. Here the CDR3 DNA reads TGTGCCAGCAAGGCGGGGGCCTACAATGAGCAGTTCTTC. Based on the CDR3 plus reference TRBV7-2 and TRBJ2-1, the full variable domain is GAGVSQSPSNKVTEKGKDVELRCDPISGHTALYWYRQSLGQGLEFLIYFQGNSAPDKSGLPSDRFSAERTGGSVSTLTIQRTQQEDSAVYLCASKAGAYNEQFFGPGTRLTVL.

This rearrangement joins TRBV5-4 to TRBJ2-1; 8 bases agree with TRBD2. CDR1 and CDR2 from the germline V gene are SGHNT and YYREEE (reference sequence). The CDR3 runs to 15 residues. V dropped 3 bases and J dropped 7; count of bases not matched to a gene: 9. CDR3 bases: TGTGCCAGCAGCTCCCCGGTGGGCGGGAGGAATGAGCAGTTCTTC. Residues: CASSSPVGGRNEQFF.

V usage is TRBV2 and J usage is TRBJ2-7; possibly TRBD2 for D (5 bases). The CDR3 has 17 residues. Trimming stripped 6 bases from V and 0 bases from J, with 21 bases between. CDR1 is SNHLY and CDR2 is FYNNEI in the germline V gene. CDR3 bases: TGTGCCAGCAGGACGGCGCCCTACACCCGGGGCTCCTACGAGCAGTACTTC. It is translated as CASRTAPYTRGSYEQYF.

V usage is TRBV19 and J usage is TRBJ2-2, with 8 bases identical to TRBD1. Germline values: CDR1 LNHDA, CDR2 SQIVND (reference sequence). This CDR3 spans 13 amino acids. The ends lost 6 bases at V and 6 bases at J; junction bases unmatched: 3. In DNA, the CDR3 is TGTGCCAGTAGAGCACAGGGGGCCGGGGAGCTGTTTTTT. Translation gives CASRAQGAGELFF.

This clone was counted only a few times. The genes are TRBV5-1 and TRBJ1-2; D unresolved. Germline CDR1 and CDR2: SGHRS and YFSETQ. This CDR3 has 14 residues. V shed 1 base and J shed 3 bases, with 10 bases lying between them. Here the CDR3 reads CASSLSTVDYGYTF. CDR3 bases: TGCGCCAGCAGCTTGTCAACGGTAGACTATGGCTACACCTTC. Complete variable domain (other parts from reference TRBV5-1 and TRBJ1-2): KAGVTQTPRYLIKTRGQQVTLSCSPISGHRSVSWYQQTPGQGLQFLFEYFSETQRNKGNFPGRFSGRQFSNSRSEMNVSTLELGDSALYLCASSLSTVDYGYTFGSGTRLTVV.

The rearrangement uses TRBV7-3 and TRBJ2-1; 8 bases line up with TRBD2. The germline gives CDR1 SGHTA, CDR2 FQGTGA. Unmatched junction bases numbered 14, after V lost 5 bases and J lost 8 bases. CDR3 size: 16 residues. CDR3 bases: TGTGCCAGCAGCCCAACGGGCACCCGGGGGGGCCATGAGCAGTTCTTC. It is translated as CASSPTGTRGGHEQFF.

The rearrangement joins TRBV9 to TRBJ1-1; 7 bases map to TRBD1. This CDR3 has 13 amino acids. Looked up from germline, CDR1 is SGDLS and CDR2 is YYNGEE. The V segment lost 7 bases and the J segment 1 base; nucleotides outside the gene matches: 4. The CDR3: CASGGDRNTEAFF. CDR3 DNA sequence: TGTGCCAGCGGCGGGGACAGGAACACTGAAGCTTTCTTT.

The chain has TRBV18 and TRBJ1-1, with 10 bases fitting TRBD1. Germline V lookup: CDR1 KGHSH, CDR2 LQKENI. This CDR3 region has 14 residues. V shed 4 bases and J 3 bases; nucleotides not matched to a gene: 2. The CDR3 DNA reads as TGTGCCAGCTCACAAGGACAGGGGGACACTGAAGCTTTCTTT. Protein sequence: CASSQGQGDTEAFF.